Below are 20 T cell receptor beta chains sequenced from a single sample in a study of Ad26.COV2.S vaccination and SARS-CoV-2 variants. The treatment: around 19 received Ad26.COV2.S at low or high dose, single or two shots; about 5 received placebo; per-sample allocation not given. Day 63 following the first vaccine or placebo injection was when the samples were taken. The protocol was immunoSEQ multiplex PCR, while the TCRdb copy is restricted to in-frame clones and leaves out a portion. This sample yields around 400,000 clones, of which 75% to 90% are seen a single time; approximately 1.9% belongs to the top ten. Specimen: peripheral blood, collected in a trial of Ad26.COV2.S vaccine versus placebo. The receptor source for this set is a person aged 18-65 years who received the Ad26.COV2.S COVID-19 vaccine or a placebo.

This clone was picked up a small number of times. The chain employs TRBV10-3 and TRBJ1-3, with 7 bases fitting TRBD1. J was trimmed by 4 bases and V by 5 bases; bases with no gene match: 2. There are 13 residues in the CDR3. Germline V gene sequence: CDR1 ENHRY, CDR2 SYGVKD. CDR3 nucleotide sequence: TGTGCCATCAGTACGACAGGGGGAAACACCATATATTTT. Protein product: CAISTTGGNTIYF.

The chain joins TRBV6-1 to TRBJ1-1; perhaps TRBD1 as D (5 bases). The V gene lost 1 base and the J gene lost 3 bases, with 18 bases spanning the gap. The CDR3 runs to 17 residues. From germline, CDR1 is MNHNS and CDR2 SASEGT. The CDR3 DNA reads TGTGCCAGCAGTGAAGATCCGGGGGTTGGGAGACACACTGAAGCTTTCTTT. It yields the protein CASSEDPGVGRHTEAFF.

The rearrangement links TRBV7-3 to TRBJ1-2; D call uncertain. Trimming left V 5 bases short and J 2 bases short, with 9 bases between. Germline V gene data show CDR1 as SGHTA and CDR2 as FQGTGA. The CDR3 loop spans 13 amino acids. CDR3 bases: TGTGCCAGCAGCCCTGACACCAACTATGGCTACACCTTC. Translation gives CASSPDTNYGYTF.

The chain links TRBV7-8 to TRBJ2-1; 12 positions match TRBD2. The J segment lost 12 bases and the V segment lost 6 bases, leaving 15 bases of the junction unmatched. CDR1 is SGHVS and CDR2 is FQNEAQ in the germline V gene. The CDR3 is 16 residues long. The CDR3 protein is CASSPTGTSGSGGQFF. The CDR3 DNA reads as TGTGCCAGCAGTCCAACCGGGACTAGCGGGTCAGGGGGGCAGTTCTTC.

The chain recombines TRBV19 with TRBJ2-7; D remains unclear. Trimming took 5 bases from V and 3 from J, leaving 11 bases between them. The CDR3 totals 13 residues. Germline values: CDR1 LNHDA, CDR2 SQIVND (reference sequence). CDR3 region: CASSPGPYYEQYF. The CDR3 nucleotides are TGTGCCAGTAGTCCCGGGCCCTACTACGAGCAGTACTTC.

V gene TRBV7-8 combines with J gene TRBJ2-2; 7 bases fit TRBD1. The CDR3 contains 16 residues. From germline, CDR1 is SGHVS and CDR2 FQNEAQ. V lost 8 bases and J lost 4; bases outside the gene matches: 13. CDR3 sequence (DNA): TGTGCCAGCCGCCTGCGGTCCAGGGGGACCACCGGGGAGCTGTTTTTT. Translation: CASRLRSRGTTGELFF.

The CDR3: CASSVTGTSGRAGEQFF. CDR3 sequence (DNA): TGCGCCAGCAGCGTAACCGGGACTAGCGGTAGGGCGGGTGAGCAGTTCTTC. The chain couples TRBV5-1 to TRBJ2-1, with 11 positions matching TRBD2. The junction had 15 bases not matched to a gene; V was cut back by 4 bases and J by 9 bases. The germline V gene encodes CDR1 SGHRS and CDR2 YFSETQ. The CDR3 totals 17 residues. The whole variable domain, filled in from reference TRBV5-1 and TRBJ2-1, reads KAGVTQTPRYLIKTRGQQVTLSCSPISGHRSVSWYQQTPGQGLQFLFEYFSETQRNKGNFPGRFSGRQFSNSRSEMNVSTLELGDSALYLCASSVTGTSGRAGEQFFGPGTRLTVL.

J is TRBJ1-5 and V is TRBV28; tentatively, D is TRBD1 (5 bases). Looked up from germline, CDR1 is MDHEN and CDR2 is SYDVKM. CDR3 length equals 15 residues. V dropped 2 bases and J dropped 2 bases, with 10 bases sitting between them. Written as DNA, the CDR3 is TGTGCCAGCAGTTTACAGGGAATGGGCAATCAGCCCCAGCATTTT. Translated, it gives CASSLQGMGNQPQHF.

V usage is TRBV4-2 and J usage is TRBJ1-2, with TRBD1 identical over 10 bases. This CDR3 is 16 amino acids long. V lost 4 bases and J lost 2; bases outside the gene matches: 7. Germline CDR1 and CDR2: LGHNA and YNFKEQ. The CDR3 nucleotides are TGTGCCAGCAGCCGGCAGGGGGACAGGGGCAACTATGGCTACACCTTC. Translating gives CASSRQGDRGNYGYTF.

The rearrangement uses TRBV5-1 and TRBJ2-5; D remains unclear. Looked up from germline, CDR1 is SGHRS and CDR2 is YFSETQ. This CDR3 has 14 residues. V was shortened by 2 bases and J by 4 bases, with 12 bases between the two germline ends. CDR3 residues: CASSLLTLAETQYF. CDR3 DNA sequence: TGCGCCAGCAGCTTACTGACCCTCGCAGAGACCCAGTACTTC.

V gene TRBV13 combines with J gene TRBJ2-1; TRBD2 matches 16 bases. The CDR3 has 16 amino acids. Germline CDR1 reads PRHDT; CDR2 reads FYEKMQ (reference sequence). The V gene end was trimmed by 3 bases and the J gene end by 9 bases; junction bases not matched to a gene: 5. CDR3 bases: TGTGCCAGCAGCTTCCGGGGGACTAGCGGGAGGGGTGAGCAGTTCTTC. Its translation: CASSFRGTSGRGEQFF. Full variable domain (missing parts from reference TRBV13 and TRBJ2-1): AAGVIQSPRHLIKEKRETATLKCYPIPRHDTVYWYQQGPGQDPQFLISFYEKMQSDKGSIPDRFSAQQFSDYHSELNMSSLELGDSALYFCASSFRGTSGRGEQFFGPGTRLTVL.

This sequence joins TRBV28 and TRBJ1-1; possibly TRBD1 for D (5 bases). This CDR3 is built from 16 residues. Germline V gene lookup returns CDR1 MDHEN and CDR2 SYDVKM. With 7 bases removed from V and 4 bases from J, the gap between germline ends came to 22 bases. The CDR3 is CASNPGWGGRGTEAFF. The CDR3 coding sequence is TGTGCCAGCAACCCTGGGTGGGGGGGACGCGGCACTGAAGCTTTCTTT.

As concerns this clone: The same CDR3 also results from other DNA sequences found in this sample. The chain employs TRBV9 and TRBJ2-7; D may be TRBD2 (6 bases). The ends were cut back, 0 bases at V and 1 base at J, with 11 bases in the middle. CDR1 SGDLS and CDR2 YYNGEE come from the germline V gene. CDR3 size: 15 residues. The CDR3 coding sequence is TGTGCCAGCAGCGTAGGTTCCAGCGGGTCCTACGAGCAGTACTTC. This codes for CASSVGSSGSYEQYF.

The CDR3 here is CASWRRGEAFF. In DNA form, the CDR3 reads TGTGCCAGCTGGAGACGGGGTGAAGCTTTCTTT. V usage is TRBV27 and J usage is TRBJ1-1; no clear D. The length of the CDR3 is 11 residues. Trimming took 8 bases from V and 7 from J, leaving 11 bases between them. CDR1 is MNHEY and CDR2 is SMNVEV in the germline V gene (reference sequence).

The chain has TRBV2 and TRBJ1-3; 7 nucleotides align to TRBD1. The CDR3 extends over 14 amino acids. V lost 6 bases and J lost 4; bases outside the gene matches: 6. CDR1 and CDR2 from the germline V gene are SNHLY and FYNNEI. In nucleotides, the CDR3 is TGTGCCAGCAGCAGGGGGACTCTAGGAAACACCATATATTTT. Translating gives CASSRGTLGNTIYF.

This chain connects TRBV5-1 to TRBJ2-3; no definite D call. This CDR3 contains 14 residues. CDR1 is SGHRS, CDR2 YFSETQ, per germline. V dropped 1 base and J dropped 2 bases, with 8 bases sitting between them. CDR3 bases: TGCGCCAGCAGCTTGAGCACGTCCACAGATACGCAGTATTTT. Residues: CASSLSTSTDTQYF.

The chain has TRBV28 and TRBJ1-6; 8 positions match TRBD1. The CDR3 is 15 residues long. Germline CDR1 is MDHEN and CDR2 is SYDVKM. J was trimmed by 7 bases and V by 5 bases; bases with no gene match: 7. The CDR3 DNA is TGTGCCAGCAGTCAACCCGGGACAGGCAATTCACCCCTCCACTTT. It codes for CASSQPGTGNSPLHF.

This clone was counted a single time. This chain connects TRBV5-1 to TRBJ1-2; D is possibly TRBD1 (5 bases). CDR3 size: 14 residues. Germline V CDR1 and CDR2: SGHRS, YFSETQ. The germline V and J ends were trimmed by 3 bases and 6 bases, with 15 bases remaining between them. The CDR3 reads CASSSGSGRDGYTF. CDR3 nucleotides: TGCGCCAGCAGCTCCGGGTCAGGGAGGGATGGCTACACCTTC. Full variable domain (rest looked up from reference TRBV5-1 and TRBJ1-2): KAGVTQTPRYLIKTRGQQVTLSCSPISGHRSVSWYQQTPGQGLQFLFEYFSETQRNKGNFPGRFSGRQFSNSRSEMNVSTLELGDSALYLCASSSGSGRDGYTFGSGTRLTVV.

CDR3 in amino acids: CASSPRDSENEQYF. CDR3 in DNA: TGTGCCAGCTCACCACGGGATTCCGAGAACGAGCAGTACTTC. The chain combines TRBV18 with TRBJ2-7; the D is unclear. CDR3 length: 14 residues. Germline loops: CDR1 KGHSH, CDR2 LQKENI. Trimming cost V 1 base and J 5 bases, with 12 bases left between them. Supplemented by reference TRBV18 and TRBJ2-7, the full variable domain reads NAGVMQNPRHLVRRRGQEARLRCSPMKGHSHVYWYRQLPEEGLKFMVYLQKENIIDESGMPKERFSAEFPKEGPSILRIQQVVRGDSAAYFCASSPRDSENEQYFGPGTRLTVT.

The rearrangement uses TRBV6-5 and TRBJ2-7; D gene ambiguous. This CDR3 spans 14 amino acids. The germline V and J ends were trimmed by 8 bases and 2 bases, with 16 bases remaining between them. Looked up from germline, CDR1 is MNHEY and CDR2 is SVGAGI. Here the CDR3 reads CASGKNLLTYEQYF. DNA for the CDR3: TGTGCCAGCGGCAAAAACTTATTGACCTACGAGCAGTACTTC.